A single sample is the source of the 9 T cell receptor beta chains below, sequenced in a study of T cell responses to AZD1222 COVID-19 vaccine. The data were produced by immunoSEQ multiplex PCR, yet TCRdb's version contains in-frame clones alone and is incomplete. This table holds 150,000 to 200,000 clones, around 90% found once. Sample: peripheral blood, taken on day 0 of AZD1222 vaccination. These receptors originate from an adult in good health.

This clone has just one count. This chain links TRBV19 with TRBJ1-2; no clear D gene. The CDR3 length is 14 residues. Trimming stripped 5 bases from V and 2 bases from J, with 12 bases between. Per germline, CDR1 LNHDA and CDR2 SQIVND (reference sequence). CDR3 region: CASSSILTNYGYTF. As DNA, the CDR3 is TGTGCCAGTAGTTCAATCCTCACCAACTATGGCTACACCTTC.

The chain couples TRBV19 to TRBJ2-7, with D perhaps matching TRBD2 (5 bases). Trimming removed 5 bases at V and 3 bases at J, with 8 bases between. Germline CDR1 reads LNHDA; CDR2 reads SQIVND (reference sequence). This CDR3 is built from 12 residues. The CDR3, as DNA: TGTGCCAGTAGTCTAGCTGGCTACGAGCAGTACTTC. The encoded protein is CASSLAGYEQYF.

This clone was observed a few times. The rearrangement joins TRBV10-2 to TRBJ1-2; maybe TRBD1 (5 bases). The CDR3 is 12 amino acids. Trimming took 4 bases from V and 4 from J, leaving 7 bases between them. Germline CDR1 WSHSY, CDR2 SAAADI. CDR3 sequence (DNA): TGCGCCAGCAGTGCCGACAGCTATGGCTACACCTTC. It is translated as CASSADSYGYTF.

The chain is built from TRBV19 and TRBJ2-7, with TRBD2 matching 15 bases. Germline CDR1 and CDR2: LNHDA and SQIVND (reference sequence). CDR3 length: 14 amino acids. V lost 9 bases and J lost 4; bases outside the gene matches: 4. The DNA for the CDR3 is TGTGCCAGCGGACTAGCGGGAGGGCTTTACGAGCAGTACTTC. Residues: CASGLAGGLYEQYF.

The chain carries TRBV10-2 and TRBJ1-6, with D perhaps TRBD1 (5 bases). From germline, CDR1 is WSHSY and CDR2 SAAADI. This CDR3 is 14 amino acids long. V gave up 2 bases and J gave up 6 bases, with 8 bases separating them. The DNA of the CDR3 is TGCGCCAGCAGTGAGCAGGGACCTAATTCACCCCTCCACTTT. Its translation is CASSEQGPNSPLHF.

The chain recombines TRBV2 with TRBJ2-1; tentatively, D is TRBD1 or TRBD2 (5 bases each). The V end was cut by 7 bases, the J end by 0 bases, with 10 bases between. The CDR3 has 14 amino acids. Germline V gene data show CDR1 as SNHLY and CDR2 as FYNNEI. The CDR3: CASTGAFSYNEQFF. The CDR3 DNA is TGTGCCAGCACCGGGGCTTTCTCCTACAATGAGCAGTTCTTC.

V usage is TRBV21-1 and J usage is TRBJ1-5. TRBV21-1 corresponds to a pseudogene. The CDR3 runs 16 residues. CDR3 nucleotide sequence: TGTGCCAGCAGCAAAGTAGGCATGACCCACAATCAGCCCCAGCATTTT. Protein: CASSKVGMTHNQPQHF.

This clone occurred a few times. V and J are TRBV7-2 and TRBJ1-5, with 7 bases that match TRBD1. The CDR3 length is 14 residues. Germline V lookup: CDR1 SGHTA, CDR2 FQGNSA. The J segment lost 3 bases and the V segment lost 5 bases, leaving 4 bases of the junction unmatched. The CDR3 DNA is TGTGCCAGCAGCAGGACAGGCTACAATCAGCCCCAGCATTTT. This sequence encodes CASSRTGYNQPQHF.

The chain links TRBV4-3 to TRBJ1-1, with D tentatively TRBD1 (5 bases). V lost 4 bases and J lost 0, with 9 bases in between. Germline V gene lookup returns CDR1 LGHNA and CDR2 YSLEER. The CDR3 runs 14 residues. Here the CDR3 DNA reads TGCGCCAGCAGCCGGGACGGGGTGAACACTGAAGCTTTCTTT. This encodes CASSRDGVNTEAFF.